Following are 29 T cell receptor beta chains from one sample sequenced in a study of CD8+ T cells in alopecia areata. Extracted RNA was reverse transcribed, and the resulting cDNA served as sequencing template. The repertoire was sequenced with immunoSEQ multiplex PCR; TCRdb's copy has only in-frame clones and lacks some. The profile covers 200,000 to 250,000 clones, with roughly 64% appearing a single time and 4% to 5% taken by the ten largest. Sample treatment: oral pan-JAK inhibitor, 5-10 mg twice daily. This sample comprised CD4+ T cells sorted from blood, obtained at week 4, from a patient treated with tofacitinib. The receptors here all came from a human donor with alopecia areata.

A note on this clone: Other DNA sequences in this specimen translate into the identical CDR3. V is TRBV5-1 and J is TRBJ2-7, with TRBD1 matching over 7 bases. CDR1 is SGHRS and CDR2 is YFSETQ in the germline V gene. J gave up 1 base and V 4 bases, and 5 bases lay outside the gene matches. This CDR3 is 14 amino acids long. Here the CDR3 DNA reads TGCGCCAGCAGCCTCGGGACAGAGTCCTACGAGCAGTACTTC. It specifies CASSLGTESYEQYF.

The chain employs TRBV30 and TRBJ2-5, with 8 nucleotides matching TRBD2. The CDR3 has 14 amino acids. The J segment lost 4 bases and the V segment lost 5 bases, leaving 9 bases of the junction unmatched. CDR1 and CDR2 from the germline V gene are GTSNPN and SVGIG (reference sequence). As DNA, the CDR3 is TGTGCCTGGGGGAGCGGGGGAAGGCGAGAGACCCAGTACTTC. It yields the protein CAWGSGGRRETQYF.

This sequence joins TRBV9 and TRBJ1-1, with D maybe TRBD1 (6 bases). Germline V gene lookup returns CDR1 SGDLS and CDR2 YYNGEE. V shed 4 bases and J shed 0 bases, with 10 bases lying between them. The CDR3 extends over 14 amino acids. The CDR3 nucleotides are TGTGCCAGCAGCCCGGGGGCTTTGAACACTGAAGCTTTCTTT. This gives the protein CASSPGALNTEAFF.

The chain links TRBV5-6 to TRBJ1-2; 7 bases are shared with TRBD1. Trimming took 3 bases from V and 2 from J; bases not matched to a gene: 4. The CDR3 totals 14 residues. CDR1 and CDR2 from the germline V gene are SGHDT and YYEEEE. The CDR3: CASSSGQANYGYTF. DNA for the CDR3: TGTGCCAGCAGCTCCGGACAGGCCAACTATGGCTACACCTTC.

The chain is built from TRBV7-9 and TRBJ2-5; 7 nucleotides agree with TRBD2. With 8 bases clipped from V and 5 bases from J, the junction kept 11 bases outside the gene matches. This CDR3 is 14 amino acids long. CDR1 and CDR2 (germline): SEHNR, FQNEAQ (reference sequence). The CDR3 DNA reads as TGTGCCAGCGAGCAGCGGGGTTCCTCGGAGACCCAGTACTTC. It yields the protein CASEQRGSSETQYF.

This clone is a singleton in its sample. The CDR3 sequence is CASSYGQANSGNTIYF. For the CDR3, the DNA is TGCGCCAGCAGCTACGGACAGGCGAACTCTGGAAACACCATATATTTT. The chain joins TRBV5-1 to TRBJ1-3, with TRBD1 matching over 7 bases. This CDR3 is 16 amino acids long. Trimming at V came to 3 bases and at J to 0 bases, leaving 6 bases not matched to a gene. The germline gives CDR1 SGHRS, CDR2 YFSETQ.

The table lists this clone with a few counts. The chain combines TRBV29-1 with TRBJ1-1; unclear D gene. Trimming took 4 bases from V and 3 from J, leaving 15 bases between them. The V gene's germline CDR1 is SQVTM and CDR2 ANQGSEA. CDR3 length: 14 residues. CDR3 amino acids: CSVGRVKRDTEAFF. The CDR3 DNA follows: TGCAGCGTTGGCAGAGTAAAACGGGACACTGAAGCTTTCTTT.

The chain joins TRBV9 to TRBJ1-2; TRBD1 matches at 7 bases. The CDR3 covers 14 residues. CDR1 and CDR2 (germline): SGDLS, YYNGEE. V was clipped by 0 bases and J by 4 bases; unmatched bases: 3. In nucleotides, the CDR3 is TGTGCCAGCAGCGTAGTGACAGGGTCCTATGGCTACACCTTC. Translation: CASSVVTGSYGYTF. Variable domain in full (rest from reference TRBV9 and TRBJ1-2): DSGVTQTPKHLITATGQRVTLRCSPRSGDLSVYWYQQSLDQGLQFLIQYYNGEERAKGNILERFSAQQFPDLHSELNLSSLELGDSALYFCASSVVTGSYGYTFGSGTRLTVV.

The chain is built from TRBV4-3 and TRBJ2-1; 7 bases fit TRBD2. The CDR3 extends over 15 amino acids. Germline trimming cut 0 bases from V and 4 bases from J; bases unmatched to any gene: 3. Germline CDR1 is LGHNA and CDR2 is YSLEER. CDR3: CASSQDSGGYNEQFF. The CDR3 nucleotides are TGCGCCAGCAGCCAAGATTCCGGGGGGTACAATGAGCAGTTCTTC.

V is TRBV30 and J is TRBJ2-3; a weak D match, TRBD2 (5 bases). This CDR3 region has 12 residues. Germline V gives CDR1 GTSNPN, CDR2 SVGIG (reference sequence). The germline V and J ends were trimmed by 3 bases and 4 bases, with 8 bases remaining between them. The CDR3 sequence is CAWREVSDTQYF. Written as DNA, the CDR3 is TGTGCCTGGAGGGAGGTCTCAGATACGCAGTATTTT.

In this sample, this clone turned up a few times. The CDR3 is CAWSVQGEVPYEQYF. CDR3 nucleotide sequence: TGTGCCTGGAGTGTACAGGGGGAGGTCCCCTACGAGCAGTACTTC. J is TRBJ2-7 and V is TRBV30; 8 nucleotides match TRBD1. The CDR3 runs to 15 residues. V shed 0 bases and J 2 bases; nucleotides not matched to a gene: 6. Germline V gene lookup returns CDR1 GTSNPN and CDR2 SVGIG (reference sequence).

The gene calls are TRBV25-1 and TRBJ2-4, with TRBD2 matching over 9 bases. The CDR3 sequence is 15 residues long. The ends lost 1 base at V and 6 bases at J; junction bases unmatched: 4. Germline-derived CDR1 and CDR2 are MGHDK and SYGVNS. CDR3 sequence reads: CASSELISGGNIQYF. The CDR3 bases are TGTGCCAGCAGTGAATTGATTAGCGGGGGAAACATTCAGTACTTC.

The chain links TRBV29-1 to TRBJ1-1; D is undetermined. CDR1 and CDR2 (germline): SQVTM, ANQGSEA. The CDR3 consists of 12 residues. V shed 7 bases and J shed 1 base, with 10 bases lying between them. CDR3 loop: CSGGLWNTEAFF. CDR3 nucleotide sequence: TGCAGCGGTGGGCTGTGGAACACTGAAGCTTTCTTT.

CDR3 loop: CASSPGQGRNSPLHF. CDR3 nucleotides: TGTGCCAGCAGCCCAGGACAGGGGAGGAATTCACCCCTCCACTTT. The chain recombines TRBV5-6 with TRBJ1-6; 9 bases line up with TRBD1. The CDR3 length is 15 residues. Germline V CDR1 and CDR2: SGHDT, YYEEEE. Losses at the gene ends were 4 bases for V and 7 bases for J; bases not matched to a gene: 6.

The V and J genes are TRBV30 and TRBJ2-6; TRBD1 matches 7 bases. The CDR3 length is 13 residues. Per germline, CDR1 GTSNPN and CDR2 SVGIG (reference sequence). The ends lost 5 bases at V and 4 bases at J; junction bases unmatched: 2. CDR3 bases: TGTGCCTGGGGGACAGCCGGGGCCAACGTCCTGACTTTC. Its protein product is CAWGTAGANVLTF.

V is TRBV20-1 and J is TRBJ2-7; D perhaps matches TRBD2 (5 bases). The V gene's germline CDR1 is DFQATT and CDR2 SNEGSKA (reference sequence). The ends were cut back, 1 base at V and 6 bases at J, with 7 bases in the middle. The CDR3 loop spans 11 amino acids. The CDR3 bases are TGCAGTGCTAGAGTAGGAGGCGAGCAGTACTTC. Protein product: CSARVGGEQYF.

This clone was recorded a few times. J is TRBJ1-2 and V is TRBV4-1, with 7 bases aligning to TRBD1. Per the germline V gene, CDR1 is MGHRA and CDR2 is YSYEKL. V trimming: 4 bases; J trimming: 6 bases; junction bases outside the gene matches: 23. The CDR3 sequence is 19 residues long. This CDR3 reads CASSLQIRGGAGTTNGYTF. The DNA for the CDR3 is TGCGCCAGCAGCCTTCAGATCAGAGGGGGCGCAGGGACAACTAATGGCTACACCTTC.

V and J are TRBV29-1 and TRBJ1-2, with D possibly matching TRBD1 (5 bases). This CDR3 is 12 amino acids long. V shed 5 bases and J shed 6 bases, with 13 bases lying between them. Germline lookup yields CDR1 SQVTM and CDR2 ANQGSEA. DNA of the CDR3: TGCAGCGTTACTAGGCAGGGTAATGGCTACACCTTC. It yields the protein CSVTRQGNGYTF.

The chain uses TRBV5-1 and TRBJ2-1, with D unresolved. There are 15 residues in the CDR3. Looked up from germline, CDR1 is SGHRS and CDR2 is YFSETQ. V was pared by 0 bases and J by 0 bases, with 7 bases between. The chain's CDR3 is CASSLDLSSYNEQFF. DNA of the CDR3: TGCGCCAGCAGCTTGGATCTGAGCTCCTACAATGAGCAGTTCTTC.

This clone was counted a few times. This chain uses TRBV30 with TRBJ1-1, with unresolved D. Per germline, CDR1 GTSNPN and CDR2 SVGIG (reference sequence). This CDR3 region has 10 residues. The V end lost 2 bases, the J end lost 8 bases, and 6 bases lay between the germline ends. In DNA form, the CDR3 reads TGTGCCTGGAGTCCCGTGGAAGCTTTCTTT. Its translation is CAWSPVEAFF.

This clone was seen a few times. The rearrangement uses TRBV5-6 and TRBJ1-2, with D unresolved. From germline, CDR1 is SGHDT and CDR2 YYEEEE. This CDR3 spans 13 amino acids. V lost 3 bases to trimming and J lost 7 bases, with 13 bases between them. The CDR3: CASSWRVMPGYTF. The DNA for the CDR3 is TGTGCCAGCAGCTGGCGTGTGATGCCTGGCTACACCTTC.

The chain links TRBV7-9 to TRBJ2-7; the D is unclear. Germline CDR1 and CDR2: SEHNR and FQNEAQ (reference sequence). The CDR3 consists of 12 residues. V lost 5 bases to trimming and J lost 7 bases, with 12 bases between them. CDR3 region: CASSPRYGEQYF. The CDR3 bases are TGTGCCAGCAGCCCCCGTTACGGGGAGCAGTACTTC. Full variable domain (rest looked up from reference TRBV7-9 and TRBJ2-7): DTGVSQNPRHKITKRGQNVTFRCDPISEHNRLYWYRQTLGQGPEFLTYFQNEAQLEKSRLLSDRFSAERPKGSFSTLEIQRTEQGDSAMYLCASSPRYGEQYFGPGTRLTVT.

The CDR3 reads CASSQDMAGGLYEQYF. The CDR3 coding sequence is TGCGCCAGCAGCCAAGATATGGCAGGGGGGCTGTACGAGCAGTACTTC. The rearrangement uses TRBV4-3 and TRBJ2-7; D perhaps matches TRBD1 (7 bases). The CDR3 covers 16 residues. Trimming pared 0 bases from V and 4 bases from J, leaving 16 bases between. Germline V gene lookup returns CDR1 LGHNA and CDR2 YSLEER.

The V call is TRBV12-5, the J call TRBJ2-1; D gene uncertain. The V end was cut by 7 bases, the J end by 8 bases, with 12 bases between. Germline CDR1 LGHNT, CDR2 FRNRAP. The CDR3 runs 12 residues. The CDR3 is CASADTGHEQFF. As DNA, the CDR3 is TGTGCTAGTGCCGACACCGGGCATGAGCAGTTCTTC.

V and J are TRBV6-5 and TRBJ1-5; D not resolved. Germline V CDR1 and CDR2: MNHEY, SVGAGI. Trimming took 0 bases from V and 1 from J, leaving 7 bases between them. CDR3 length: 15 amino acids. The CDR3 DNA sequence: TGTGCCAGCAGTTACTCGTCACAGAGCAATCAGCCCCAGCATTTT. This gives the protein CASSYSSQSNQPQHF.

This chain links TRBV2 with TRBJ2-2, with D uncertain. Germline V gene sequence: CDR1 SNHLY, CDR2 FYNNEI. This CDR3 spans 14 amino acids. Trimming cost V 7 bases and J 2 bases, with 11 bases left between them. The chain's CDR3 is CASNFLPNTGELFF. CDR3 nucleotide sequence: TGTGCCAGCAATTTCTTACCTAACACCGGGGAGCTGTTTTTT.

The chain recombines TRBV4-1 with TRBJ2-3; 7 bases line up with TRBD1. The V segment lost 4 bases and the J segment 5 bases; nucleotides outside the gene matches: 18. In germline, CDR1 is MGHRA, CDR2 YSYEKL. CDR3 length equals 18 residues. The CDR3 nucleotides read TGCGCCAGCAGCCTAACGTCGGGTGGACAGGATCTCGGAGATACGCAGTATTTT. Protein sequence: CASSLTSGGQDLGDTQYF.

The chain employs TRBV2 and TRBJ2-3; D gene ambiguous. CDR3 length: 15 residues. Germline V lookup: CDR1 SNHLY, CDR2 FYNNEI. The germline V and J ends were trimmed by 6 bases and 4 bases, with 17 bases remaining between them. The CDR3 is CASRLNGYSADTQYF. CDR3 nucleotide sequence: TGTGCCAGCAGATTAAATGGATACTCCGCAGATACGCAGTATTTT.

This clone was picked up one time. This chain links TRBV30 with TRBJ2-2; 7 bases are a match to TRBD1. The CDR3 extends over 14 amino acids. Germline CDR1 reads GTSNPN; CDR2 reads SVGIG (reference sequence). With V trimmed by 5 bases and J by 1 base, 4 bases remained unmatched. CDR3 DNA: TGTGCCTGGGACCGGGACAGGAACACCGGGGAGCTGTTTTTT. It specifies CAWDRDRNTGELFF.